The T cell receptor (beta chain) under discussion was sequenced for a study of post-analysis software for immune sequencing data. CDR1 and CDR2 from the germline V gene are ENHRY and SYGVKD. This CDR3 is 14 amino acids long. Trimming shortened V by 0 bases and J by 4 bases, and 8 bases separated the two germline ends. Study-wide findings and caveats: Samples made in the same batch grouped tightly together by F measure. TRBV5-6, TRBV5-1 and TRBV20-1 were among four to six TRBV segments more frequent in patients than controls.

On this clonotype: Its antigen is as yet unknown.

Carried by the TCR beta cDNA libraries were unique molecular identifiers. Using its own MiXCR run on the PCR reads, TCRdb lists one record per CDR3 protein. Of some 370,000 distinct CDR3 sequences detected, about a third appear once; the ten largest clones hold 13%. The sequence derives from a girl aged 5-17 years with multiple sclerosis. The chain links TRBV10-3 to TRBJ2-3; the D is unclear. Sequencing was carried out using blood. Here the CDR3 DNA reads TGTGCCATCAGTGAGTCGAAGGCTGCAGATACGCAGTATTTT. It codes for CAISESKAADTQYF.